These T cell receptor beta chains were read from a single sample in a study of T cells in Graves' hyperthyroidism and ophthalmopathy. TCRdb redid the calling of the multiplex PCR reads with MiXCR, one entry per CDR3 protein. The table includes about 290,000 distinct CDR3 sequences, around 15% detected once. The sample consisted of blood. The receptors stem from a woman between 45 and 65 years old with Graves' hyperthyroidism that later progressed to Graves' ophthalmopathy. Both conserved end residues are part of each CDR3. A D gene is named only where the DNA matches it firmly. Clone size appears in some rows only: once, few, many, or a class for an expanded clone.

v_call	clone_size	j_call	d_call	cdr3_nt	cdr3_aa
TRBV18	many	TRBJ2-7	TRBD1	TGTGCCAGCTCACCAAAGACAGGGTCCTACGAGCAGTACTTC	CASSPKTGSYEQYF
TRBV18	-	TRBJ2-1	-	TGTGCCAGCTCACGGGAAGGGATTGACGGACGAGTCGGCTCCTACAATGAGCAGTTCTTC	CASSREGIDGRVGSYNEQFF
TRBV27	-	TRBJ2-6	-	TGTGCCAGCAGTTTATCTGTGGGAGGACCCTCTGGGGCCAACGTCCTGACTTTC	CASSLSVGGPSGANVLTF
TRBV3-1	many	TRBJ2-3	-	TGTGCCAGCTCGAAGGGCGGGCGGTTAGGCACAGATACGCAGTATTTT	CASSKGGRLGTDTQYF
TRBV11-2	many	TRBJ2-7	TRBD1	TGTGCCAGCAGTTTGACAGGGCGATTCTACGAGCAGTACTTC	CASSLTGRFYEQYF
TRBV5-1	many	TRBJ2-5	-	TGCGCCAGCGACCGGGACGGAGGATTCAGGGAGACCCAGTACTTC	CASDRDGGFRETQYF
TRBV9	once	TRBJ2-1	-	TGTGCCAGCAGCTTGGGACTTCCGGCCCAACTCTCCTACAATGAGCAGTTCTTC	CASSLGLPAQLSYNEQFF
TRBV20-1	-	TRBJ1-1	-	TGCAGTGCTAGAGATCCGGGGTTTCCTGAAGCTTTCTTT	CSARDPGFPEAFF
TRBV28	many	TRBJ2-7	TRBD1	TGTGCCAGCAGGGGACAGGTCCGCTACGAGCAGTACTTC	CASRGQVRYEQYF
TRBV18	many	TRBJ2-1	-	TGTGCCAGCTCAAGAGAGGGCCAGGATTACAATGAGCAGTTCTTC	CASSREGQDYNEQFF
TRBV19	-	TRBJ2-5	TRBD2	TGTGCCAGTAGGATAAGCGGGAACCGCGGGGAGACCCAGTACTTC	CASRISGNRGETQYF
TRBV7-8	many	TRBJ1-1	-	TGTGCCAGCAGCTTAATAGCTTTCTTT	CASSLIAFF
TRBV18	many	TRBJ2-3	TRBD2	TGTGCCAGCTCATCCAAAAGCGGGAAAGGCACAGATACGCAGTATTTT	CASSSKSGKGTDTQYF
TRBV3-1	many	TRBJ2-5	-	TGTGCCAGCAGCCAAGTTTGGGGTGAAGAGACCCAGTACTTC	CASSQVWGEETQYF
TRBV5-1	many	TRBJ2-3	-	TGCGCCAGCAGCTTGAACTACTTGCAGTATTTT	CASSLNYLQYF
TRBV24-1	few	TRBJ2-1	TRBD2	TGTGCCACCAGTAGGCGTAGCGGGAGCAGGGGCTCCTACAATGAGCAGTTCTTC	CATSRRSGSRGSYNEQFF
TRBV4-1	few	TRBJ2-5	TRBD2	TGCGCCAGCAGCTCCGCCGGAGCGGGAGGGCTGAGGCTAGAGACCCAGTACTTC	CASSSAGAGGLRLETQYF
TRBV20-1	many	TRBJ2-7	-	TGCAGTGCTAGAGGTTCAGGGCAAGGCTACGAGCAGTACTTC	CSARGSGQGYEQYF
TRBV24-1	-	TRBJ2-1	TRBD2	TGTGCCACCAAAGGGACTAGCGGGAATGGAGTCGGTGAGCAGTTCTTC	CATKGTSGNGVGEQFF
TRBV2	-	TRBJ2-7	TRBD1	TGTGCCAGCAGCCCCCGACAGGGGAACGAGCAGTACTTC	CASSPRQGNEQYF
TRBV18	-	TRBJ2-3	-	TGTGCCAGCTCACCACCGATTTCAACAGATACGCAGTATTTT	CASSPPISTDTQYF